This T cell receptor beta chain was sequenced in a study of T cell changes during pregnancy in multiple sclerosis. TCRdb's copy holds only in-frame clones and misses some; the assay was immunoSEQ multiplex PCR. The repertoire holds 40,000 to 50,000 clones, with roughly 93% as singletons. CDR3 size: 15 residues. CDR1 SGHRS and CDR2 YFSETQ come from the germline V gene. V was cut by 3 bases and J by 5 bases, with 15 bases left in between. This receptor was identified in a female donor in good health, enrolled as a control in a pregnancy study. The sequencing used CD4+ T cells from peripheral blood mononuclear cells, collected in the second trimester of pregnancy. The chain is built from TRBV5-1 and TRBJ1-5, with D perhaps matching TRBD1 (6 bases). CDR3 DNA sequence: TGCGCCAGCAGCTCCCAACCAGGGGCGGATCAGCCCCAGCATTTT. Translating it yields CASSSQPGADQPQHF. The full variable domain, completed using reference TRBV5-1 and TRBJ1-5, is KAGVTQTPRYLIKTRGQQVTLSCSPISGHRSVSWYQQTPGQGLQFLFEYFSETQRNKGNFPGRFSGRQFSNSRSEMNVSTLELGDSALYLCASSSQPGADQPQHFGDGTRLSIL.